This T cell receptor (beta chain) was found in a study of shared T cell receptors in the human thymus. The germline V gene has CDR1 SGHVS and CDR2 FNYEAQ. This CDR3 comprises 15 residues. V shed 6 bases and J 8 bases; nucleotides not matched to a gene: 8. Sequenced by immunoSEQ multiplex PCR; TCRdb stores in-frame clones only, minus some. This sample yields hundreds of thousands of clones, of which around 87% are seen a single time; roughly 0.0094% belongs to the top ten. The sample was also linked to a second study, of human thymus T cells. Turning to that study: Having corrective surgery for congenital heart defects, healthy Finnish infants were the ones who donated. The source of the thymus tissue was resections taken during corrective heart surgery. Both thymic and peripheral blood repertoires showed apparently biased V and J usage. Unrelated individuals were reported by related research to share highly overlapping thymic repertoires.

The TCR originated in a boy younger than two with a congenital heart defect. The chain employs TRBV7-6 and TRBJ2-1; 12 bases map to TRBD2. Sequences were obtained from thymocytes. The DNA for the CDR3 is TGTGCCAGCAGTCGACTAGCGGGAGTTTTCGATGAGCAGTTCTTC. Amino acids: CASSRLAGVFDEQFF. The full variable domain, rest sourced from reference TRBV7-6 and TRBJ2-1, is GAGVSQSPRYKVTKRGQDVALRCDPISGHVSLYWYRQALGQGPEFLTYFNYEAQQDKSGLPNDRFSAERPEGSISTLTIQRTEQRDSAMYRCASSRLAGVFDEQFFGPGTRLTVL.